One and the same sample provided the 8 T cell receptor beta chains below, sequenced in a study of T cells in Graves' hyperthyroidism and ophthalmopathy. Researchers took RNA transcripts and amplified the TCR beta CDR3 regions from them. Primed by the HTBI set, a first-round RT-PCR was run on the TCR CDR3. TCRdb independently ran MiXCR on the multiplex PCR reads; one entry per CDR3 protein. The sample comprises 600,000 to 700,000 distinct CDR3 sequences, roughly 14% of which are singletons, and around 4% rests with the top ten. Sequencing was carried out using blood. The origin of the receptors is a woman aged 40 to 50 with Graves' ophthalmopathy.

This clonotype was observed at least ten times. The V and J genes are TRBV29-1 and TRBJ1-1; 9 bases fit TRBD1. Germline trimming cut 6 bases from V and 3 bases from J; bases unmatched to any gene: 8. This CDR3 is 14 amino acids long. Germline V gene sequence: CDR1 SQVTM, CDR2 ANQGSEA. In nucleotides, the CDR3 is TGCAGCGTCCCGATAGGGACAGGGTACACTGAAGCTTTCTTT. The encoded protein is CSVPIGTGYTEAFF.

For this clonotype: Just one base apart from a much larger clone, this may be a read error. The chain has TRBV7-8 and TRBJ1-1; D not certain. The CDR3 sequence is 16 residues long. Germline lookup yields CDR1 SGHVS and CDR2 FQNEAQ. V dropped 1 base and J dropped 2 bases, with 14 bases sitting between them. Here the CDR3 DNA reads TGTGCCAGCAGCTTAGAGTTAACCCGTATCAACACTGAAGCTTTCTTT. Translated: CASSLELTRINTEAFF.

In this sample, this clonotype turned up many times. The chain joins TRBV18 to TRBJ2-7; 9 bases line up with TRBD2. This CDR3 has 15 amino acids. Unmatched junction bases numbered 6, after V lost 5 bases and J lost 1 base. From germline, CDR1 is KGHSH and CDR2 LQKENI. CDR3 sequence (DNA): TGTGCCAGCTCATTTAGCGGGAGTTCATCCTACGAGCAGTACTTC. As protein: CASSFSGSSSYEQYF.

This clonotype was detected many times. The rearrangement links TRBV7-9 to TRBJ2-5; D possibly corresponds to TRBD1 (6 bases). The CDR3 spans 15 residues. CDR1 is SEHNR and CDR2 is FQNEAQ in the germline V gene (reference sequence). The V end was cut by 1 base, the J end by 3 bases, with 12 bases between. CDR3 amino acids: CASSLDWTVKETQYF. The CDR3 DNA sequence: TGTGCCAGCAGCTTAGACTGGACAGTAAAAGAGACCCAGTACTTC.

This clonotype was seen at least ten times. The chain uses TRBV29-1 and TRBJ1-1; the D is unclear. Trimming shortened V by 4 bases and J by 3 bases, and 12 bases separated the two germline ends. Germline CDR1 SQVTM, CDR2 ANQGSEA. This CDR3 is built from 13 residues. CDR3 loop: CSVVGVTYTEAFF. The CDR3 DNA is TGCAGCGTTGTCGGTGTCACTTACACTGAAGCTTTCTTT.

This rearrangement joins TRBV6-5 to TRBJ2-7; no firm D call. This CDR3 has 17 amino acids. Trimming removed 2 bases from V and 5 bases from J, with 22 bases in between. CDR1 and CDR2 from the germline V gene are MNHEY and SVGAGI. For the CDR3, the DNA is TGTGCCAGCAGTTACGAATGGAAGGTTATCCCCCGCCACGAGCAGTACTTC. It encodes CASSYEWKVIPRHEQYF.

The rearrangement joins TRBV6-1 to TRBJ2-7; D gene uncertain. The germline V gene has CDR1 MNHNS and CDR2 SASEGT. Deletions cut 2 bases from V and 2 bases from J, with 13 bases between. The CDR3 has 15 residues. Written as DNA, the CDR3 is TGTGCCAGCAGTGAAATAATGCAGCGAACCTACGAGCAGTACTTC. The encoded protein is CASSEIMQRTYEQYF.

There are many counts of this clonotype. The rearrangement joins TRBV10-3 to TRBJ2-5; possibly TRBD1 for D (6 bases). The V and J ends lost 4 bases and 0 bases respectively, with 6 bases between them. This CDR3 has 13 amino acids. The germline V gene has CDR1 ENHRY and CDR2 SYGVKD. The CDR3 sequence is CAISGQDQETQYF. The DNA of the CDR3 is TGTGCCATCAGTGGACAGGACCAAGAGACCCAGTACTTC.